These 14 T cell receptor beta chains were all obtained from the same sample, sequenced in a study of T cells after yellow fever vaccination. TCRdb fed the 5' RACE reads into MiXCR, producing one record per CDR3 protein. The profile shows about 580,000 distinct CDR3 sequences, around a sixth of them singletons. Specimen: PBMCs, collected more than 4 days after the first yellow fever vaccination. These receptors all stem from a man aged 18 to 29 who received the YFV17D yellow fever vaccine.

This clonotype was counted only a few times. CDR3: CATSDFGEFGNYGYTF. CDR3 in DNA: TGTGCCACCAGTGATTTCGGAGAGTTCGGGAACTATGGCTACACCTTC. The V and J genes are TRBV24-1 and TRBJ1-2; no definite D call. This CDR3 is built from 16 residues. Germline CDR1 and CDR2: KGHDR and SFDVKD. V lost 1 base and J 2 bases, leaving 13 bases between the germline ends.

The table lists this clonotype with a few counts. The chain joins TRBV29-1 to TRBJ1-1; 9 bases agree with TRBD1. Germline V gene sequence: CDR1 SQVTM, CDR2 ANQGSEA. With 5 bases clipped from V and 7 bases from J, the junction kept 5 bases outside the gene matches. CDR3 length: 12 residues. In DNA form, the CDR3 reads TGCAGCGTTTTGGGACAGGGCAATGAAGCTTTCTTT. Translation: CSVLGQGNEAFF.

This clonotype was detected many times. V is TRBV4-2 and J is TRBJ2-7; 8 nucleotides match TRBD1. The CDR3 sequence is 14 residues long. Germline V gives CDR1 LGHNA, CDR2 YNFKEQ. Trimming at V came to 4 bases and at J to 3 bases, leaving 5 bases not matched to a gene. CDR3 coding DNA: TGTGCCAGCAGCCCCGGACAGGGAGACTACGAGCAGTACTTC. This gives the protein CASSPGQGDYEQYF.

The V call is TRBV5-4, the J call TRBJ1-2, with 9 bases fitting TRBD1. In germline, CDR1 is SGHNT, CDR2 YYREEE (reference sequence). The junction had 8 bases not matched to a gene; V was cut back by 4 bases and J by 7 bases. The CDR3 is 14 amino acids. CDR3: CASSHQTGGGGYTF. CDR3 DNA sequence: TGTGCCAGCAGCCACCAGACAGGGGGAGGTGGCTACACCTTC.

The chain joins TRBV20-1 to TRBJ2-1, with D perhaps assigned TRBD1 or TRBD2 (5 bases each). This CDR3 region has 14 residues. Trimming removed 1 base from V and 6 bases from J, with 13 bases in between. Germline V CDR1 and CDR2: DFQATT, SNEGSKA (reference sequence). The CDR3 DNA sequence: TGCAGTGCTAGAGGAGGGGTTGGACTCAATGAGCAGTTCTTC. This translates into CSARGGVGLNEQFF.

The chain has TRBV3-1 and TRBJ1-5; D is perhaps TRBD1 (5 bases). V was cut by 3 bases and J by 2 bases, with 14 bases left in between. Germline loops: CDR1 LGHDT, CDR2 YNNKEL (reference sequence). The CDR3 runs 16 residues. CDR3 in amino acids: CASSQESRQRNQPQHF. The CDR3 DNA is TGTGCCAGCAGCCAGGAAAGCAGACAGCGCAATCAGCCCCAGCATTTT.

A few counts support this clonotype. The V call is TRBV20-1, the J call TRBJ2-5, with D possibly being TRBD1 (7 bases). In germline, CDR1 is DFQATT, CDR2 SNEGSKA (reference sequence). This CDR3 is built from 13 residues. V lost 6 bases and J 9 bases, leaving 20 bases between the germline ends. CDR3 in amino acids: CSARGRGAPAQYF. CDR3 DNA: TGCAGTGCGAGGGGCAGGGGGGCCCCGGCCCAGTACTTC.

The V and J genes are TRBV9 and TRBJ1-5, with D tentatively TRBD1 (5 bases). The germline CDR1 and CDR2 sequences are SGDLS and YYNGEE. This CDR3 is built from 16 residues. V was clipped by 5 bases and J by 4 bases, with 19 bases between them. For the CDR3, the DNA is TGTGCCAGCAGTCGGGGGAGGGACGGTGAAAATCAGCCCCAGCATTTT. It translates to CASSRGRDGENQPQHF.

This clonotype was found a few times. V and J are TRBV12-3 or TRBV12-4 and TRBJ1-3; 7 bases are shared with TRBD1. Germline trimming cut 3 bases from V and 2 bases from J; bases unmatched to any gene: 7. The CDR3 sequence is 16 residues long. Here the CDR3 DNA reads TGTGCCAGCAGTTTGGGGACAGCAGCAACTGGAAACACCATATATTTT. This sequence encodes CASSLGTAATGNTIYF.

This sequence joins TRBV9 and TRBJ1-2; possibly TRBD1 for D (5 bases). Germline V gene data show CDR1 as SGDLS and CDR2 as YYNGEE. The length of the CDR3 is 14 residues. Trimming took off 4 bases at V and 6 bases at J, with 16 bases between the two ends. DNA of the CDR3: TGTGCCAGCAGCCCGGGGGGAACTGGAGATGGCTACACCTTC. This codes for CASSPGGTGDGYTF.

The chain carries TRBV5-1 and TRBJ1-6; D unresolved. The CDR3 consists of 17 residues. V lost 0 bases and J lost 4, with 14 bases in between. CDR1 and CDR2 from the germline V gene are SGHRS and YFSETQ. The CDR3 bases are TGCGCCAGCAGCTTGGGAGTCGGTCACGGTTATAATTCACCCCTCCACTTT. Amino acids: CASSLGVGHGYNSPLHF. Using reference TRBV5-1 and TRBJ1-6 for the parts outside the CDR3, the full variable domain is KAGVTQTPRYLIKTRGQQVTLSCSPISGHRSVSWYQQTPGQGLQFLFEYFSETQRNKGNFPGRFSGRQFSNSRSEMNVSTLELGDSALYLCASSLGVGHGYNSPLHFGNGTRLTVT.

The CDR3 is CASSSGTYRTGELFF. CDR3 nucleotide sequence: TGTGCCAGCAGCTCCGGGACATATCGCACCGGGGAGCTGTTTTTT. This rearrangement joins TRBV7-9 to TRBJ2-2; TRBD1 is a possible D gene (6 bases). CDR1 is SEHNR and CDR2 is FQNEAQ in the germline V gene (reference sequence). CDR3 length: 15 amino acids. The germline V and J ends were trimmed by 4 bases and 4 bases, with 13 bases remaining between them.

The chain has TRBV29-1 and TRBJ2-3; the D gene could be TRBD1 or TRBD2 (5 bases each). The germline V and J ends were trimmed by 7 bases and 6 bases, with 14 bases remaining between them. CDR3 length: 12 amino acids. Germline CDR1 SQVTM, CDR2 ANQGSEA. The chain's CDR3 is CSAGTQADTQYF. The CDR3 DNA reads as TGCAGCGCGGGGACCCAGGCGGATACGCAGTATTTT.

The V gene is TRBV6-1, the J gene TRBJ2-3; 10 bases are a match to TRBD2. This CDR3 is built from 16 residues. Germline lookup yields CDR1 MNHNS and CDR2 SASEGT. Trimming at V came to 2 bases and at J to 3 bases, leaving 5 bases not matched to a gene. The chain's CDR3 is CASSELVAGGTDTQYF. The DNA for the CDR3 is TGTGCCAGCAGTGAACTGGTAGCGGGGGGTACAGATACGCAGTATTTT.